Each of the 32 T cell receptor beta chains below was sequenced from the same sample in a study of breast tumors, draining lymph nodes, adjacent tissues. TCRdb used MiXCR to reprocess the multiplex PCR reads, holding one entry per CDR3 protein. The data hold some 130,000 distinct CDR3 sequences, with just under 20% observed a single time. Breast cancer patients provided tissue from their axillary draining lymph nodes. The sequenced material came from axillary lymph node tissue. These TCRs come from a female donor with breast cancer. Some clones in this sample may be carry-over from other donors' samples.

The chain recombines TRBV12-5 with TRBJ2-5, with D tentatively TRBD1 (6 bases). Trimming removed 11 bases from V and 6 bases from J, with 34 bases in between. Germline CDR1 reads LGHNT; CDR2 reads FRNRAP. The CDR3 totals 18 residues. CDR3 sequence reads: CAGDLVLFKPQGWQTQYF. The CDR3 DNA is TGTGCTGGTGATTTGGTACTATTTAAGCCGCAGGGGTGGCAGACCCAGTACTTC.

There are many counts of this clonotype. The chain couples TRBV7-2 to TRBJ2-1, with a weak D call TRBD2 (5 bases). V shed 4 bases and J shed 12 bases, with 13 bases lying between them. Per the germline V gene, CDR1 is SGHTA and CDR2 is FQGNSA. The CDR3 is 12 amino acids. CDR3 nucleotide sequence: TGTGCCAGCAGCTGGACTCTCAAGGTGCAGTTCTTC. Amino acid sequence: CASSWTLKVQFF.

This clonotype was observed at least ten times. The V gene is TRBV5-4, the J gene TRBJ2-7, with D perhaps given as TRBD1 or TRBD2 (5 bases each). The germline V gene encodes CDR1 SGHNT and CDR2 YYREEE (reference sequence). This CDR3 is built from 13 residues. Trimming cost V 6 bases and J 2 bases, with 12 bases left between them. CDR3 DNA sequence: TGTGCCAGCAACCGGGACGTCACCTACGAGCAGTACTTC. Translated, it gives CASNRDVTYEQYF.

This clonotype was counted at least ten times. The chain has TRBV19 and TRBJ2-2; no reliable D call. The CDR3 sequence is 16 residues long. Germline V gene lookup returns CDR1 LNHDA and CDR2 SQIVND (reference sequence). The V gene lost 7 bases and the J gene lost 0 bases, with 15 bases spanning the gap. The CDR3 nucleotides are TGTGCCAGTACCAAGATCTTAGCAGCGAACACCGGGGAGCTGTTTTTT. It encodes CASTKILAANTGELFF.

This clonotype was recorded many times. The chain combines TRBV2 with TRBJ2-1; D might be TRBD1 (5 bases). The CDR3 is made up of 14 amino acids. Trimming stripped 6 bases from V and 8 bases from J, with 17 bases between. Germline CDR1 and CDR2: SNHLY and FYNNEI. The CDR3 DNA follows: TGTGCCAGCAGGCCAGGGTCAGGTACCCATGAGCAGTTCTTC. Translation gives CASRPGSGTHEQFF.

There are many counts of this clonotype. V gene TRBV4-1 combines with J gene TRBJ2-7; 10 bases fit TRBD1. This CDR3 is 14 amino acids long. The trim removed 1 base at V and 4 bases at J, leaving 1 base unmatched. CDR1 is MGHRA, CDR2 YSYEKL, per germline. This chain's CDR3 is CASSQGDRGYEQYF. The CDR3 DNA reads TGCGCCAGCAGCCAAGGGGACAGGGGTTACGAGCAGTACTTC.

This clonotype was observed a handful of times. The chain uses TRBV18 and TRBJ1-5, with D possibly TRBD1 on 5 matching bases. V was shortened by 3 bases and J by 4 bases, with 10 bases between the two germline ends. Germline V gives CDR1 KGHSH, CDR2 LQKENI. The CDR3 is made up of 14 amino acids. The CDR3 DNA reads as TGTGCCAGCTCACCTTCACAGGAAAATCAGCCCCAGCATTTT. It translates to CASSPSQENQPQHF.

This clonotype was observed a handful of times. A read error may be the cause here, since a much bigger clone is one base away. V gene TRBV6-5 combines with J gene TRBJ1-4; D might be TRBD1 (5 bases). This CDR3 has 14 amino acids. Germline V gene sequence: CDR1 MNHEY, CDR2 SVGAGI. CDR3 DNA sequence: TGTGCCGGCAGGTCGGGGGGGGGTGATGAAAAACTGTTTTTT. As protein: CAGRSGGGDEKLFF.

The chain uses TRBV28 and TRBJ1-4, with a tentative D call TRBD1 (6 bases). This CDR3 has 15 residues. Between the trimmed V and J ends, which lost 3 bases and 6 bases, there was a span of 14 bases. Germline values: CDR1 MDHEN, CDR2 SYDVKM. CDR3 loop: CASSFSGGSHEKLFF. The CDR3 DNA reads as TGTGCCAGCAGTTTTAGTGGGGGCTCGCATGAAAAACTGTTTTTT.

On this clonotype itself: With a much larger clone just one base away, this may be a read error. Here the CDR3 omits its conserved ending phenylalanine or tryptophan, so a read error is the likely source. The rearrangement links TRBV9 to TRBJ1-3, with D perhaps matching TRBD1 (5 bases). CDR3 size: 12 residues. Germline CDR1 is SGDLS and CDR2 is YYNGEE. Trimming removed 3 bases from V and 8 bases from J, with 9 bases in between. For the CDR3, the DNA is TGTGCCAGCAGCGACAGGTTGGACACCATATATTCT. The encoded protein is CASSDRLDTIYS.

In its sample, this clonotype was seen many times. This rearrangement joins TRBV20-1 to TRBJ2-7; 8 bases align to TRBD1. This CDR3 region has 14 residues. V was pared by 1 base and J by 0 bases, with 2 bases of the junction left unmatched. The germline V gene encodes CDR1 DFQATT and CDR2 SNEGSKA (reference sequence). CDR3 in DNA: TGCAGTGCTAGAGGACAGGGGAGCTCCTACGAGCAGTACTTC. Translation gives CSARGQGSSYEQYF.

Remarks on this clonotype: A much larger clone lies a single base off, so this may be a read error. The chain links TRBV7-9 to TRBJ1-5; D is unclear. V lost 7 bases to trimming and J lost 7 bases, with 17 bases between them. This CDR3 contains 14 residues. Looked up from germline, CDR1 is SEHNR and CDR2 is FQNEAQ (reference sequence). CDR3 residues: CASTPVRLGQPQHF. The CDR3 DNA sequence: TGTGCCAGCACCCCGGTCAGGCTGGGCCAGCCCCAGCATTTT.

Concerning this clonotype: It may be a read error: a sequence one base away is much more abundant. The chain is built from TRBV6-5 and TRBJ2-2; 11 bases line up with TRBD2. The CDR3 contains 17 residues. CDR1 MNHEY and CDR2 SVGAGI come from the germline V gene. V was clipped by 4 bases and J by 4 bases; unmatched bases: 8. The CDR3 DNA reads as TGTGCCAGCAGTTTCAGACTAGCGGGGTCGAGCACCGGGGAGCTGTTTTTT. Encoded protein: CASSFRLAGSSTGELFF.

The CDR3 region has the DNA TGTGCCAGCAGCTTGGTGGAGAGTAACCAAGCTTTCTTT. Its protein product is CASSLVESNQAFF. This chain links TRBV5-4 with TRBJ1-1; the D is unclear. Between the trimmed V and J ends, which lost 0 bases and 9 bases, there was a span of 12 bases. The CDR3 has 13 residues. Germline values: CDR1 SGHNT, CDR2 YYREEE (reference sequence).

This clonotype was seen ten or more times. The gene calls are TRBV6-6 and TRBJ2-7; D is perhaps TRBD2 (6 bases). The V end was cut by 0 bases, the J end by 6 bases, with 12 bases between. Germline V gives CDR1 MNHNY, CDR2 SVGAGI (reference sequence). The CDR3 totals 14 residues. CDR3 region: CASSYSELALEQYF. In nucleotides, the CDR3 is TGTGCCAGCAGTTACTCGGAACTAGCTCTCGAGCAGTACTTC.

In the case of this clonotype: A much larger clone sits a single nucleotide away, making a read error possible. The CDR3 region is CASSSGGTYGYTF. Here the CDR3 DNA reads TGCGCCAGCAGCTCAGGGGGCACCTATGGCTACACCTTC. The genes are TRBV5-1 and TRBJ1-2; 8 nucleotides agree with TRBD1. The V gene's germline CDR1 is SGHRS and CDR2 YFSETQ. The CDR3 is made up of 13 amino acids. Losses at the gene ends were 3 bases for V and 4 bases for J; bases not matched to a gene: 2.

The sample holds one count of this clonotype. This may come from a read error, since a much larger clone is one base off. The chain is built from TRBV7-9 and TRBJ1-4; possibly TRBD1 for D (6 bases). The length of the CDR3 is 16 residues. The germline CDR1 and CDR2 sequences are SEHNR and FQNEAQ (reference sequence). The CDR3, as DNA: TGTGCCAGCAGCACCCAAACAGGGTATGGTAATGAAAGACTGTTTTTT. This gives the protein CASSTQTGYGNERLFF.

A note on this clonotype: A read error may be the cause here, since a much bigger clone is one base away. The CDR3 sequence: CGAAPQGTLSDTQYF. CDR3 sequence (DNA): TGCGGCGCTGCCCCACAGGGGACCCTATCAGATACGCAGTATTTT. The chain uses TRBV29-1 and TRBJ2-3, with 7 bases identical to TRBD1. This CDR3 is 15 amino acids long. Germline V gene data show CDR1 as SQVTM and CDR2 as ANQGSEA.

In this sample, this clonotype turned up many times. The genes are TRBV4-1 and TRBJ1-6; 9 nucleotides align to TRBD1. The V gene end was trimmed by 3 bases and the J gene end by 9 bases; junction bases not matched to a gene: 9. CDR3 length: 16 amino acids. The V gene's germline CDR1 is MGHRA and CDR2 YSYEKL. The chain's CDR3 is CASSQTRDRDGSPLHF. The CDR3 DNA reads as TGCGCCAGCAGCCAGACCCGGGACAGGGACGGTTCACCCCTCCACTTT.

This clonotype was seen more than once but under ten times. This sequence joins TRBV30 and TRBJ2-5, with D unresolved. This CDR3 has 12 residues. The germline V gene has CDR1 GTSNPN and CDR2 SVGIG (reference sequence). Trimming left V 5 bases short and J 5 bases short, with 12 bases between. The DNA for the CDR3 is TGTGCCTGGGGGTCTTCGCGGGAGACCCAGTACTTC. As protein: CAWGSSRETQYF.

V is TRBV3-1 and J is TRBJ1-2; D is uncertain. The CDR3 loop spans 13 amino acids. V was shortened by 0 bases and J by 10 bases, with 12 bases between the two germline ends. The germline V gene encodes CDR1 LGHDT and CDR2 YNNKEL (reference sequence). The CDR3 nucleotides read TGTGCCAGCAGCCAAGACCCACCACGTCCCTACACCTTC. Translating it yields CASSQDPPRPYTF.

This clonotype was observed a few times. J is TRBJ1-3 and V is TRBV3-1, with 12 bases matching TRBD1. The V and J ends lost 3 bases and 7 bases, in that order; junction bases with no gene match: 1. This CDR3 has 14 amino acids. Germline values: CDR1 LGHDT, CDR2 YNNKEL (reference sequence). The CDR3 DNA reads TGTGCCAGCAGCCACGGGACAGGGGGCAACACCATATATTTT. Translation gives CASSHGTGGNTIYF. Complete variable domain (other parts from reference TRBV3-1 and TRBJ1-3): DTAVSQTPKYLVTQMGNDKSIKCEQNLGHDTMYWYKQDSKKFLKIMFSYNNKELIINETVPNRFSPKSPDKAHLNLHINSLELGDSAVYFCASSHGTGGNTIYFGEGSWLTVV.

This rearrangement joins TRBV20-1 to TRBJ1-1, with no clear D. V lost 0 bases and J lost 1, with 6 bases in between. This CDR3 has 13 amino acids. Per the germline V gene, CDR1 is DFQATT and CDR2 is SNEGSKA (reference sequence). The CDR3 sequence: CSARDSGNTEAFF. In DNA form, the CDR3 reads TGCAGTGCTAGAGATTCGGGGAACACTGAAGCTTTCTTT.

Ten or more counts support this clonotype. The gene calls are TRBV20-1 and TRBJ2-5, with TRBD1 as a possible D gene (5 bases). Germline V gene data show CDR1 as DFQATT and CDR2 as SNEGSKA (reference sequence). CDR3 size: 12 residues. Between the trimmed V and J ends, which lost 4 bases and 1 base, there was a span of 7 bases. The CDR3 DNA reads as TGCAGTGCTAAGACAGTCCAAGAGACCCAGTACTTC. Translating it yields CSAKTVQETQYF.

As for this clonotype: An end of the junction does not agree with germline; a read error may underlie this. V and J are TRBV7-9 and TRBJ2-5, with no clear D. Germline loops: CDR1 SEHNR, CDR2 FQNEAQ (reference sequence). This CDR3 is 13 amino acids long. CDR3: CASSLGNQEAQYF. The DNA for the CDR3 is TGTGCCAGCAGCTTGGGAAACCAAGAGGCCCAGTACTTC.

Of note for this clonotype: A much larger clone differs by one base, so this may be a read error. Here the CDR3 reads CASGFSGELFF. CDR3 bases: TGTGCCAGCGGCTTTTCCGGGGAGCTGTTTTTT. The genes are TRBV7-9 and TRBJ2-2; D not certain. The germline gives CDR1 SEHNR, CDR2 FQNEAQ (reference sequence). The CDR3 is made up of 11 amino acids.

In regard to this clonotype: A read error may produce the germline difference seen at one junction end. The genes are TRBV5-6 and TRBJ2-5; a weak D match, TRBD1 (6 bases). CDR1 is SGHDT, CDR2 YYEEEE, per germline. CDR3 length: 13 residues. The CDR3 here is CACSRDNQETQYF. In DNA, the CDR3 is TGTGCCTGCAGCCGGGACAACCAAGAGACCCAGTACTTC. Using reference TRBV5-6 and TRBJ2-5 for the parts outside the CDR3, the full variable domain is DAGVTQSPTHLIKTRGQQVTLRCSPKSGHDTVSWYQQALGQGPQFIFQYYEEEERQRGNFPDRFSGHQFPNYSSELNVNALLLGDSALYLCACSRDNQETQYFGPGTRLLVL.

This clonotype was seen many times. This chain links TRBV5-1 with TRBJ2-1; 7 bases align to TRBD1. The CDR3 has 14 residues. V shed 2 bases and J 6 bases; nucleotides not matched to a gene: 5. The germline V gene encodes CDR1 SGHRS and CDR2 YFSETQ. As DNA, the CDR3 is TGCGCCAGCAGCTTTGGGACAGCAATCAATGAGCAGTTCTTC. It encodes CASSFGTAINEQFF.

At least ten counts were recorded for this clonotype. The chain links TRBV7-2 to TRBJ2-1; D gene unclear. Trimming removed 2 bases at V and 6 bases at J, with 14 bases between. Per the germline V gene, CDR1 is SGHTA and CDR2 is FQGNSA. CDR3 length: 15 residues. CDR3 DNA: TGTGCCAGCAGCTTATCCCCAGGCTCTGGCAATGAGCAGTTCTTC. Translation gives CASSLSPGSGNEQFF.

This clonotype was detected ten times or more. The chain couples TRBV5-1 to TRBJ2-3, with TRBD2 matching 8 bases. The CDR3 totals 16 residues. J gave up 2 bases and V 1 base, and 6 bases lay outside the gene matches. Germline V gives CDR1 SGHRS, CDR2 YFSETQ. This CDR3 is CASSLFGGELTDTQYF. DNA of the CDR3: TGCGCCAGCAGCTTGTTCGGGGGGGAACTCACAGATACGCAGTATTTT.

This clonotype came up many times. The V call is TRBV20-1, the J call TRBJ2-1; D may be TRBD2 (5 bases). Trimming left V 3 bases short and J 6 bases short, with 18 bases between. Germline V gene data show CDR1 as DFQATT and CDR2 as SNEGSKA (reference sequence). This CDR3 has 15 residues. CDR3 coding DNA: TGCAGTGCTAGGCTAGCCTCATTACCAGGCAATGAGCAGTTCTTC. Translation gives CSARLASLPGNEQFF.

There are many counts of this clonotype. The chain combines TRBV10-3 with TRBJ1-3, with unresolved D. The length of the CDR3 is 12 residues. Deletions cut 8 bases from V and 4 bases from J, with 9 bases between. Germline CDR1 and CDR2: ENHRY and SYGVKD. Written as DNA, the CDR3 is TGTGCCATCCGAGGGAGCGGAAACACCATATATTTT. The encoded protein is CAIRGSGNTIYF.